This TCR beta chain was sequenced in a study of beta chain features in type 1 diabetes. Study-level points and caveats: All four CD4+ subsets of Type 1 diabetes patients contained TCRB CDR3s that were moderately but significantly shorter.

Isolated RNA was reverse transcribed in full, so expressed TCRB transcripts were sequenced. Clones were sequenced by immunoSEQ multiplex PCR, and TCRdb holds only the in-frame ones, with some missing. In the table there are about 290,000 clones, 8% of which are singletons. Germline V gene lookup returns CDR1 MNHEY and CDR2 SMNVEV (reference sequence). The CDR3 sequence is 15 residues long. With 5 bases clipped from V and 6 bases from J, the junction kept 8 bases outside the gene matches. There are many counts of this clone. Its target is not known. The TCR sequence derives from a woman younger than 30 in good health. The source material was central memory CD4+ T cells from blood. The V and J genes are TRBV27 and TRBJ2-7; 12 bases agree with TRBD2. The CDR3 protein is CASSPQLAGGSEQYF. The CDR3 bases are TGTGCCAGCAGTCCGCAACTAGCGGGAGGTTCCGAGCAGTACTTC.